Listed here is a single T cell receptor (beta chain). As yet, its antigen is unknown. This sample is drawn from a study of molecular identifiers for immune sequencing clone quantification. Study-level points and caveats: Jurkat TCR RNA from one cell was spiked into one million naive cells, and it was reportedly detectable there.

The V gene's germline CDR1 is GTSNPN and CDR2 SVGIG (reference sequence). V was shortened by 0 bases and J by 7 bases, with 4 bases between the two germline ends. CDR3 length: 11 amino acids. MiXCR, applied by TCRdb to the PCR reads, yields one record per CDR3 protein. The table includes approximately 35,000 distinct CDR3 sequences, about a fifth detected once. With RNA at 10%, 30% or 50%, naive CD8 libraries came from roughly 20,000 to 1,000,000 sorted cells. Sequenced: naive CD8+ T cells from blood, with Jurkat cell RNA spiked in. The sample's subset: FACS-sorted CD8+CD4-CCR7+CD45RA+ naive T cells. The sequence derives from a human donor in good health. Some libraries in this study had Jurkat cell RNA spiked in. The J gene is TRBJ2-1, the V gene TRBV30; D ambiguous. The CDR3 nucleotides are TGTGCCTGGAGTGTAAGTAATGAGCAGTTCTTC. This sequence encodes CAWSVSNEQFF.